This T cell receptor beta chain originates from a study of T-cell reconstitution after alpha-beta-depleted transplantation in children. This clonotype appeared a few times. The antigen remains undetermined. The library targeted TCRbeta and was prepared with unique molecular identifiers. TCRdb reanalysed the PCR reads using MiXCR and keeps one entry per CDR3 protein. The data contain fewer than 1 million distinct CDR3 sequences, approximately 15% of them singletons. Deletions cut 4 bases from V and 0 bases from J, with 14 bases between. The CDR3 totals 16 residues. Germline V gives CDR1 SGHRS, CDR2 YFSETQ. General study findings and limits: T-cell counts and diversity at one year following transplant were attributed mainly to newly produced T cells. It was reported that alpha-beta T cells came from several hundred expanded graft clones (about two months after transplant).

The sequencing used PBMCs, mostly from graft donor cells, collected 360 days after TCRalphabeta/CD19-depleted stem cell transplant. This chain links TRBV5-1 with TRBJ2-1, with D possibly TRBD2 on 6 matching bases. The receptor was derived from a male patient younger than 18 who had a stem cell transplant for acute lymphoblastic leukemia, so the T cells may come from the graft donor. Here the CDR3 reads CASSGRGLSSYNEQFF. The CDR3 DNA reads TGCGCCAGCAGCGGTCGGGGGTTGAGCTCCTACAATGAGCAGTTCTTC.